This T cell receptor beta chain was identified in a study of monozygotic twins with inflammatory bowel disease (dated by TCRdb to between 2019 and 2020). Notes on the research overall: A total of approximately 28 monozygotic twin pairs were included in the full study, comprising nine German pairs (four IBD-concordant, five IBD-discordant) and 19 IBD-discordant Danish pairs. The search for disease-associated traits relied mainly on comparing, within discordant pairs, IBD patients with their genetically identical healthy co-twins. Each individual had, on average, about 151 000 unique TCRalpha sequences and 181 000 unique TCRbeta sequences available for analysis. What the research found in general, with its limitations: Compared with healthy twins, IBD patients shared fewer clonotypes with other individuals, and the difference was most pronounced in patients with signs of disease activity. Concordant and discordant twins showed no difference in repertoire similarity, possibly because of limited statistical power. IBD patients had lower TCRbeta repertoire diversity, measured by the inverse Simpson index, than their healthy co-twins. Different T cell subtypes could not be distinguished in the analysis. Differing immunosuppressive treatments among patients may have added background noise and inter-individual variability to the repertoires. The results gave no support for a single strong signal or clonotype linked to IBD.

The CDR3 numbers 16 residues from cysteine through phenylalanine. No DNA sequence is on record. The germline V gene supplies CDR1 SGHRS and CDR2 YFSETQ. From each donor, an approximately 2.4 ml peripheral blood sample was drawn into PAXgene tubes and stored at -80 degrees C. Without T cell sorting, total RNA was isolated from whole blood using the PAXgene blood miRNA kit on an automated QIAcube. Peripheral blood from monozygotic twin pairs, either concordant or discordant for inflammatory bowel disease, underwent deep TCRalpha and TCRbeta repertoire profiling that used unique molecular barcoding. Smoking habits were recorded for all twin pairs, and individuals were classified as current, former or never smokers. Details on this clonotype: Its antigen is still unknown.

Libraries were prepared through 5' RACE. For each TCR library, 3,000 to 4,000 ng of total RNA was used. cDNA was synthesized with SMARTScribe reverse transcriptase in eight separate reactions per sample. During cDNA synthesis, template switching introduced unique molecular identifiers that contained a 6-nucleotide sample barcode. TCRalpha and TCRbeta cDNA was amplified by two nested PCRs of 16 and 9 cycles, with bead purification after each PCR. Before amplification, the cDNA was both treated with uracil DNA-glycosylase and purified with the QIAquick PCR purification kit. The second PCR added Illumina TruSeq-compatible adapters along with sample-specific barcodes. TapeStation and Qubit were used to check library quality and concentration, and roughly 5.5 ng of each library was pooled. Sequencing of the pooled libraries was done on an Illumina HiSeq2500 single-index Rapid Run using custom sequencing primers and 2 x 100 bp reads. The original pipeline was this. MiGEC version 1.2.6 was used for UMI-based consensus assembly, which corrected PCR and sequencing errors. MiXCR version 2.1.1 handled V(D)J alignment, clonotype assembly and CDR3 extraction. Gene usage, clonotype sharing and MAIT/NKT TCR abundance were normalised by analysing the top 1000, 10 000 and 20 000 clonotypes per sample. Diversity was computed as the inverse Simpson index with the vegan R package after downsampling to 27 000 UMIs. Statistical testing used paired Mann-Whitney U tests on the discordant twin pairs and applied Benjamini-Hochberg correction for multiple testing. The reads, reprocessed by TCRdb, yield one row per CDR3 protein sequence and no DNA. The authors' filters were not applied to this entry. The table for this sample shows under 200,000 distinct CDR3 sequences. Of the sample, roughly 2.3% falls within the top ten clones.

What was sequenced was blood. The sequence joins TRBV5-1 to TRBJ1-1. The TCR originated in a human donor with ulcerative colitis or Crohn's disease, or a healthy co-twin of an affected twin (not recorded which). CDR3 region: CASSLASDLLLTEAFF. Reference TRBV5-1 and TRBJ1-1 proteins supply the regions before and after the CDR3; the full variable domain is: KAGVTQTPRYLIKTRGQQVTLSCSPISGHRSVSWYQQTPGQGLQFLFEYFSETQRNKGNFPGRFSGRQFSNSRSEMNVSTLELGDSALYLCASSLASDLLLTEAFFGQGTRLTVV.